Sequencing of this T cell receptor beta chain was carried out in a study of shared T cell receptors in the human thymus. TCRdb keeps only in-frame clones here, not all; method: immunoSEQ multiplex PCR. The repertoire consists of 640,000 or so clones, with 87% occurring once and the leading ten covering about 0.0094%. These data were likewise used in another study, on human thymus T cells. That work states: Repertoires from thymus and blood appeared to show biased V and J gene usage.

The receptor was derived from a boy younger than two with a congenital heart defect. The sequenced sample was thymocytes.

This CDR3 is CASSVSAEPYYNEQFF. In DNA, the CDR3 is TGTGCCAGCAGCGTATCAGCGGAGCCGTACTACAATGAGCAGTTCTTC. The V gene is TRBV9, the J gene TRBJ2-1, with TRBD2 as a possible D gene (5 bases). The V end lost 1 base, the J end lost 3 bases, and 14 bases lay between the germline ends. This CDR3 has 16 residues. CDR1 is SGDLS and CDR2 is YYNGEE in the germline V gene.